One and the same sample provided the 11 T cell receptor beta chains below, sequenced in a study of T cell responses to AZD1222 COVID-19 vaccine. Sequencing used immunoSEQ multiplex PCR; TCRdb keeps in-frame clones, though not all of them. The sample includes 75,000 to 100,000 clones, 88% of them seen just once. The sequencing used peripheral blood, collected on day 0 of AZD1222 vaccination. These receptors were obtained from an adult in good health.

CDR3 sequence reads: CASSQGTDNYGYTF. The CDR3 DNA sequence: TGTGCCAGCAGCCAGGGGACAGATAACTATGGCTACACCTTC. This rearrangement joins TRBV3-1 (or the pseudogene TRBV3-2) to TRBJ1-2; 7 bases agree with TRBD1. Germline-derived CDR1 and CDR2 are LGHDT and YNNKEL (reference sequence). The ends lost 3 bases at V and 1 base at J; junction bases unmatched: 2. The CDR3 length is 14 residues.

This chain connects TRBV30 to TRBJ1-1; TRBD1 matches at 8 bases. V lost 2 bases to trimming and J lost 1 base; unmatched junction nucleotides: 3. The CDR3 spans 14 residues. Germline-derived CDR1 and CDR2 are GTSNPN and SVGIG (reference sequence). The CDR3, as DNA: TGTGCCTGGAGTTTGGGGACAGGGAACACTGAAGCTTTCTTT. Protein: CAWSLGTGNTEAFF.

Details on this clone: This sample also contains other DNA sequences that code for the same CDR3. The V and J genes are TRBV5-1 and TRBJ2-6, with 8 bases matching TRBD2. V was pared by 1 base and J by 0 bases, with 6 bases of the junction left unmatched. CDR1 and CDR2 (germline): SGHRS, YFSETQ. The CDR3 length is 18 residues. The CDR3 loop is CASSLFAGGVSGANVLTF. CDR3 sequence (DNA): TGCGCCAGCAGCTTGTTTGCGGGGGGTGTCTCTGGGGCCAACGTCCTGACTTTC.

The chain carries TRBV27 and TRBJ2-3; 11 bases are shared with TRBD2. The trim removed 5 bases at V and 6 bases at J, leaving 10 bases unmatched. The CDR3 covers 16 residues. Germline CDR1 MNHEY, CDR2 SMNVEV (reference sequence). The CDR3 bases are TGTGCCAGCAGTCCACTACTAGCGGGAGTTTTCGATACGCAGTATTTT. Protein: CASSPLLAGVFDTQYF.

This chain links TRBV19 with TRBJ2-5; the D is unclear. CDR3 length: 11 amino acids. CDR1 and CDR2 (germline): LNHDA, SQIVND (reference sequence). V was clipped by 3 bases and J by 2 bases, with 1 base between them. The CDR3 DNA sequence: TGTGCCAGTAGTATTCAAGAGACCCAGTACTTC. Residues: CASSIQETQYF.

This chain joins TRBV19 and TRBJ2-7; TRBD2 agrees at 9 bases. The CDR3 totals 15 residues. Germline loops: CDR1 LNHDA, CDR2 SQIVND (reference sequence). V gave up 2 bases and J gave up 2 bases; unmatched junction bases: 4. This chain's CDR3 is CASSITSGSTYEQYF. DNA for the CDR3: TGTGCCAGTAGTATAACTAGCGGGTCAACCTACGAGCAGTACTTC. Variable domain in full (rest from reference TRBV19 and TRBJ2-7): DGGITQSPKYLFRKEGQNVTLSCEQNLNHDAMYWYRQDPGQGLRLIYYSQIVNDFQKGDIAEGYSVSREKKESFPLTVTSAQKNPTAFYLCASSITSGSTYEQYFGPGTRLTVT.

This chain connects TRBV7-9 to TRBJ2-7, with D possibly called TRBD1 or TRBD2 (7 bases each). V was clipped by 5 bases and J by 4 bases, with 15 bases between them. CDR3 length: 14 amino acids. Germline-derived CDR1 and CDR2 are SEHNR and FQNEAQ (reference sequence). CDR3 residues: CASSPPGGDYEQYF. The DNA of the CDR3 is TGTGCCAGCAGCCCTCCAGGGGGGGATTACGAGCAGTACTTC.

V gene TRBV10-2 combines with J gene TRBJ1-6; D possibly corresponds to TRBD1 (5 bases). The germline V and J ends were trimmed by 7 bases and 7 bases, with 14 bases remaining between them. Germline V gene data show CDR1 as WSHSY and CDR2 as SAAADI. The CDR3 is 14 residues long. The CDR3 protein is CASKQGAGNSPLHF. Written as DNA, the CDR3 is TGCGCCAGCAAGCAGGGAGCAGGGAATTCACCCCTCCACTTT.

This chain links TRBV27 with TRBJ2-1, with D possibly matching TRBD2 (6 bases). Deletions cut 5 bases from V and 5 bases from J, with 22 bases between. Germline lookup yields CDR1 MNHEY and CDR2 SMNVEV (reference sequence). The CDR3 consists of 17 residues. The CDR3 reads CASSPPMERAPDNEQFF. The CDR3 nucleotides are TGTGCCAGCAGTCCACCGATGGAGCGGGCCCCGGACAATGAGCAGTTCTTC.

This CDR3 reads CASSQGQGNGRTIYF. The CDR3 nucleotides are TGTGCCAGCAGCCAGGGACAGGGGAATGGTCGCACCATATATTTT. The rearrangement joins TRBV3-1 (or the pseudogene TRBV3-2) to TRBJ1-3; TRBD1 matches at 10 bases. This CDR3 is 15 amino acids long. J lost 9 bases, V lost 3 bases, and 8 bases had no gene match. CDR1 and CDR2 (germline): LGHDT, YNNKEL (reference sequence).

The rearrangement links TRBV5-5 to TRBJ1-5, with 10 bases that match TRBD1. This CDR3 has 15 residues. Germline-derived CDR1 and CDR2 are SGHKS and YYEKEE (reference sequence). V lost 0 bases to trimming and J lost 5 bases; unmatched junction nucleotides: 2. The CDR3, as DNA: TGTGCCAGCAGCTTGGGACAGGGGGCCCATCAGCCCCAGCATTTT. As protein: CASSLGQGAHQPQHF.